These 6 T cell receptor beta chains share one sample of origin, sequenced in a study of blood T cell repertoires in COVID-19. Data came from immunoSEQ multiplex PCR; TCRdb stores just in-frame clones and leaves some out. This sample has about 160,000 clones; 85% to 90% occur once, and the top ten carry under 0.7%. The sample taken for sequencing was peripheral blood. These receptors all come from a man between 60 and 75 years old with COVID-19, enrolled during active disease.

The chain joins TRBV18 to TRBJ1-4; D is unresolved. With 1 base removed from V and 8 bases from J, the gap between germline ends came to 8 bases. The germline gives CDR1 KGHSH, CDR2 LQKENI. The CDR3 has 13 residues. CDR3 DNA: TGTGCCAGCTCACCACGTAGTATCGAAAAACTGTTTTTT. Its translation: CASSPRSIEKLFF. The whole variable domain, filled in from reference TRBV18 and TRBJ1-4, reads NAGVMQNPRHLVRRRGQEARLRCSPMKGHSHVYWYRQLPEEGLKFMVYLQKENIIDESGMPKERFSAEFPKEGPSILRIQQVVRGDSAAYFCASSPRSIEKLFFGSGTQLSVL.

The CDR3 sequence is CSVSGPSGTYEQYF. In nucleotides, the CDR3 is TGCAGCGTCTCAGGGCCTAGCGGGACCTACGAGCAGTACTTC. The chain combines TRBV29-1 with TRBJ2-7; 9 nucleotides line up with TRBD2. CDR3 size: 14 residues. Germline V gene sequence: CDR1 SQVTM, CDR2 ANQGSEA. V lost 6 bases to trimming and J lost 2 bases; unmatched junction nucleotides: 8.

This chain links TRBV11-2 with TRBJ1-4; D is unresolved. The V and J ends lost 1 base and 7 bases respectively, with 7 bases between them. The CDR3 is 13 residues long. The germline CDR1 and CDR2 sequences are SGHAT and FQNNGV. The CDR3 DNA is TGTGCCAGCAGCTTAGGAGAGGCTGAAAAACTGTTTTTT. It translates to CASSLGEAEKLFF.

The chain recombines TRBV3-1 (or the pseudogene TRBV3-2) with TRBJ1-6; D is unresolved. Germline V gene lookup returns CDR1 LGHDT and CDR2 YNNKEL (reference sequence). The length of the CDR3 is 15 residues. V lost 1 base, J lost 7 bases, and 11 bases lay in between. CDR3 region: CASSQGPGENSPLHF. Here the CDR3 DNA reads TGTGCCAGCAGCCAAGGGCCCGGGGAGAATTCACCCCTCCACTTT.

This clone came up a few times. This rearrangement joins TRBV5-1 to TRBJ2-2; 7 bases map to TRBD1. CDR1 and CDR2 (germline): SGHRS, YFSETQ. This CDR3 has 15 residues. The ends lost 5 bases at V and 2 bases at J; junction bases unmatched: 6. For the CDR3, the DNA is TGCGCCAGCAGTTCCGGGACAGTTAACACCGGGGAGCTGTTTTTT. Protein product: CASSSGTVNTGELFF. Full variable domain (missing parts from reference TRBV5-1 and TRBJ2-2): KAGVTQTPRYLIKTRGQQVTLSCSPISGHRSVSWYQQTPGQGLQFLFEYFSETQRNKGNFPGRFSGRQFSNSRSEMNVSTLELGDSALYLCASSSGTVNTGELFFGEGSRLTVL.

This rearrangement joins TRBV28 to TRBJ1-3; D ambiguous. V shed 1 base and J shed 4 bases, with 8 bases lying between them. This CDR3 contains 14 residues. Germline V gives CDR1 MDHEN, CDR2 SYDVKM. In DNA form, the CDR3 reads TGTGCCAGCAGTTTATTAGCTACCGGAAACACCATATATTTT. Protein sequence: CASSLLATGNTIYF.